A single sample gave rise to the 13 T cell receptor beta chains below, sequenced in a study of blood T cell repertoires in COVID-19. Measured with immunoSEQ multiplex PCR; TCRdb has only the in-frame clones, and not every one. The table lists 400,000 to 450,000 clones, 70% to 90% of them singletons. The sequenced material came from peripheral blood. The receptors shown here come from a man between 18 and 29 years old with COVID-19, enrolled during active disease.

This clone was detected a few times. V is TRBV3-1 (or the pseudogene TRBV3-2) and J is TRBJ2-7, with TRBD2 matching 7 bases. V shed 5 bases and J 8 bases; nucleotides not matched to a gene: 12. This CDR3 has 14 residues. Germline CDR1 and CDR2: LGHDT and YNNKEL (reference sequence). This CDR3 reads CASSAGGGTLKQYF. The CDR3, as DNA: TGTGCCAGCAGCGCTGGGGGGGGGACGCTAAAGCAGTACTTC.

Note on this clone: Germline is not matched at one junction end, which may reflect a read error. V gene TRBV16 combines with J gene TRBJ1-3, with 8 bases identical to TRBD1. The germline CDR1 and CDR2 sequences are KGHSY and FQNENV. The CDR3 covers 12 residues. The CDR3 here is CASSPVGQVVDF. Here the CDR3 DNA reads TGTGCCAGCAGCCCAGTGGGACAGGTCGTGGATTTT.

The chain combines TRBV4-1 with TRBJ2-1; the match to TRBD2 covers 9 bases. This CDR3 region has 16 residues. The trim removed 3 bases at V and 5 bases at J, leaving 8 bases unmatched. The germline CDR1 and CDR2 sequences are MGHRA and YSYEKL. The DNA for the CDR3 is TGCGCCAGCAGCCATTTTAGCGGGAGCGGCGACAATGAGCAGTTCTTC. Amino acids: CASSHFSGSGDNEQFF.

This chain uses TRBV11-2 with TRBJ2-1; perhaps TRBD2 as D (6 bases). This CDR3 has 15 residues. CDR1 is SGHAT, CDR2 FQNNGV, per germline. V was trimmed by 4 bases and J by 6 bases, leaving 16 bases between them. The CDR3: CASSSTRLVPNEQFF. In nucleotides, the CDR3 is TGTGCCAGCAGCTCCACGCGACTAGTCCCCAATGAGCAGTTCTTC.

The chain combines TRBV7-8 with TRBJ2-2; TRBD1 agrees at 7 bases. The V gene's germline CDR1 is SGHVS and CDR2 FQNEAQ. The V gene end was trimmed by 4 bases and the J gene end by 0 bases; junction bases not matched to a gene: 2. The CDR3 is 15 amino acids. CDR3 coding DNA: TGTGCCAGCAGCTGGACAGGCCCGAACACCGGGGAGCTGTTTTTT. Encoded protein: CASSWTGPNTGELFF.

The V gene is TRBV6-5, the J gene TRBJ2-7; no clear D. Germline V CDR1 and CDR2: MNHEY, SVGAGI. The germline V and J ends were trimmed by 0 bases and 3 bases, with 9 bases remaining between them. The CDR3 sequence is 14 residues long. CDR3: CASSYSISVYEQYF. The CDR3, as DNA: TGTGCCAGCAGTTACTCGATCTCGGTCTACGAGCAGTACTTC.

V usage is TRBV9 and J usage is TRBJ2-3; 8 nucleotides match TRBD2. The CDR3 is 13 amino acids. CDR1 SGDLS and CDR2 YYNGEE come from the germline V gene. J lost 6 bases, V lost 4 bases, and 4 bases had no gene match. The CDR3 spells CASSTPGGDTQYF. Written as DNA, the CDR3 is TGTGCCAGCAGCACCCCGGGAGGGGATACGCAGTATTTT.

The chain employs TRBV19 and TRBJ2-5, with 7 bases fitting TRBD2. CDR3 size: 15 residues. The germline V gene has CDR1 LNHDA and CDR2 SQIVND (reference sequence). The junction had 6 bases not matched to a gene; V was cut back by 5 bases and J by 0 bases. Here the CDR3 reads CASSRGREYQETQYF. CDR3 coding DNA: TGTGCCAGTAGTCGCGGGAGAGAGTACCAAGAGACCCAGTACTTC.

The chain links TRBV4-1 to TRBJ1-5, with D possibly matching TRBD1 (5 bases). There are 16 residues in the CDR3. V was clipped by 0 bases and J by 2 bases, with 11 bases between them. Per the germline V gene, CDR1 is MGHRA and CDR2 is YSYEKL. The CDR3 DNA is TGCGCCAGCAGCCAAGACACAGGACGCGGCAATCAGCCCCAGCATTTT. Protein product: CASSQDTGRGNQPQHF.

This chain uses TRBV29-1 with TRBJ1-4, with 7 nucleotides matching TRBD1. The CDR3 sequence is 14 residues long. V lost 6 bases to trimming and J lost 6 bases; unmatched junction nucleotides: 10. The V gene's germline CDR1 is SQVTM and CDR2 ANQGSEA. CDR3 DNA: TGCAGCGTAGAGGCGACAGGGTCGTATGAAAAACTGTTTTTT. Protein product: CSVEATGSYEKLFF. The full variable domain, in which reference TRBV29-1 and TRBJ1-4 provide the parts outside the CDR3, is SAVISQKPSRDICQRGTSLTIQCQVDSQVTMMFWYRQQPGQSLTLIATANQGSEATYESGFVIDKFPISRPNLTFSTLTVSNMSPEDSSIYLCSVEATGSYEKLFFGSGTQLSVL.

The chain employs TRBV30 and TRBJ2-7; 9 bases are a match to TRBD2. V was clipped by 3 bases and J by 3 bases; unmatched bases: 9. Germline-derived CDR1 and CDR2 are GTSNPN and SVGIG (reference sequence). This CDR3 has 15 amino acids. The CDR3: CAWRALAGPYYEQYF. CDR3 in DNA: TGTGCCTGGAGGGCTCTAGCGGGACCTTACTACGAGCAGTACTTC.

The chain joins TRBV7-9 to TRBJ2-2, with TRBD1 matching over 9 bases. CDR3 length: 17 amino acids. The V gene end was trimmed by 4 bases and the J gene end by 5 bases; junction bases not matched to a gene: 11. Germline loops: CDR1 SEHNR, CDR2 FQNEAQ (reference sequence). The CDR3 DNA is TGTGCCAGCAGCTCCCCCGATCCGGGACAGGGTACCGGGGAGCTGTTTTTT. Encoded protein: CASSSPDPGQGTGELFF.

The count of this clone is one. The rearrangement uses TRBV2 and TRBJ2-5; TRBD2 is a possible D gene (6 bases). The CDR3 length is 13 residues. The germline V gene has CDR1 SNHLY and CDR2 FYNNEI. The V gene lost 7 bases and the J gene lost 2 bases, with 11 bases spanning the gap. The CDR3 sequence: CASTAGWQETQYF. CDR3 coding DNA: TGTGCCAGCACGGCGGGGTGGCAAGAGACCCAGTACTTC.